This paragraph reports one TCR beta chain. No antigen is known for it. This specimen belongs to a study of T cell repertoires in cytomegalovirus infection. Across the whole study: Through public TCR beta signatures, both CMV infection and matching HLA type were indicated. Overall study results and limits: CMV-specific HLA-C-restricted TCR beta clonotypes dominated the ex vivo response.

One entry per CDR3 protein, called by TCRdb with MiXCR from the reads. The table records around 900,000 distinct CDR3 sequences, around 32% of them present only once. Germline V gene lookup returns CDR1 PRHDT and CDR2 FYEKMQ (reference sequence). CDR3 length: 16 residues. Trimming took 1 base from V and 6 from J, leaving 18 bases between them. This sequence originates from a human donor in good health (CMV status not recorded). Some clones in this sample may be carry-over from other donors' samples. Sequences were derived from cultured CD8+ T cells from PBMCs, sampled from culture after CMV antigen stimulation. V usage is TRBV13 and J usage is TRBJ1-1, with unresolved D. The CDR3, as DNA: TGTGCCAGCAGCTTAGCTCCAGAGTGGGGTAATCCTGAAGCTTTCTTT. This codes for CASSLAPEWGNPEAFF. The full variable domain, completed using reference TRBV13 and TRBJ1-1, is AAGVIQSPRHLIKEKRETATLKCYPIPRHDTVYWYQQGPGQDPQFLISFYEKMQSDKGSIPDRFSAQQFSDYHSELNMSSLELGDSALYFCASSLAPEWGNPEAFFGQGTRLTVV.